A single sample is the source of the 4 T cell receptor beta chains below, sequenced in a study of cytomegalovirus exposure and HLA in healthy donors. Using immunoSEQ multiplex PCR, the repertoire was profiled, and TCRdb retains in-frame clones only, with some absent. The sample shows some 60,000 clones, roughly 94% of them seen only once. Input material: PBMCs. The receptor source for this set is a young man in good health and CMV-seropositive.

The V gene is TRBV5-1, the J gene TRBJ1-1; no firm D call. Per germline, CDR1 SGHRS and CDR2 YFSETQ. The CDR3 consists of 13 residues. V gave up 1 base and J gave up 1 base, with 5 bases separating them. CDR3 in amino acids: CASSLQANTEAFF. CDR3 coding DNA: TGCGCCAGCAGCTTGCAAGCGAACACTGAAGCTTTCTTT.

J is TRBJ1-1 and V is TRBV11-2; 8 nucleotides line up with TRBD1. The V gene's germline CDR1 is SGHAT and CDR2 FQNNGV. This CDR3 region has 15 residues. The J segment lost 0 bases and the V segment lost 5 bases, leaving 5 bases of the junction unmatched. This CDR3 reads CASSPGQGMNTEAFF. The CDR3 DNA reads as TGTGCCAGCAGCCCCGGACAGGGTATGAACACTGAAGCTTTCTTT.

In nucleotides, the CDR3 is TGCAGCGTTGAGACACTCAGGGAGGCGAACACCGGGGAGCTGTTTTTT. Translation: CSVETLREANTGELFF. The genes are TRBV29-1 and TRBJ2-2; weak D call: TRBD2 (6 bases). V shed 3 bases and J shed 0 bases, with 14 bases lying between them. The CDR3 totals 16 residues. CDR1 SQVTM and CDR2 ANQGSEA come from the germline V gene.

The chain combines TRBV6-5 with TRBJ2-5, with TRBD1 matching over 8 bases. Germline V gives CDR1 MNHEY, CDR2 SVGAGI. V trimming: 5 bases; J trimming: 5 bases; junction bases outside the gene matches: 7. The CDR3 has 14 amino acids. The chain's CDR3 is CASSEDRGWETQYF. CDR3 bases: TGTGCCAGCAGTGAAGACAGGGGTTGGGAGACCCAGTACTTC.